This TCR beta chain was observed in a study of T-cell memory formation after mild COVID-19. Each CDR3 protein is one row after TCRdb ran MiXCR on the 5' RACE reads. Among 470,000 or so distinct CDR3 sequences, 18% were seen once, and the ten largest hold over 9%. In regard to this clonotype: The antigen is unknown.

Points from the study as a whole: Pre-infection memory showed some responding clones, and this suggested that cross-reactive memory joined.

The trim removed 4 bases at V and 4 bases at J, leaving 4 bases unmatched. Germline values: CDR1 MNHEY, CDR2 SVGAGI. The CDR3 has 15 residues. The receptor was isolated from an adult woman who had mild COVID-19 (a few samples of this study predate the infection). Cell type and time point are not known. Sequenced material: PBMCs or a T cell subset sorted from them (not recorded which). The chain employs TRBV6-5 and TRBJ2-3; 11 bases fit TRBD2. The CDR3 region has the DNA TGTGCCAGCAGTTCGTTTAGCGGGAGGGCAGATACGCAGTATTTT. Amino acids: CASSSFSGRADTQYF.